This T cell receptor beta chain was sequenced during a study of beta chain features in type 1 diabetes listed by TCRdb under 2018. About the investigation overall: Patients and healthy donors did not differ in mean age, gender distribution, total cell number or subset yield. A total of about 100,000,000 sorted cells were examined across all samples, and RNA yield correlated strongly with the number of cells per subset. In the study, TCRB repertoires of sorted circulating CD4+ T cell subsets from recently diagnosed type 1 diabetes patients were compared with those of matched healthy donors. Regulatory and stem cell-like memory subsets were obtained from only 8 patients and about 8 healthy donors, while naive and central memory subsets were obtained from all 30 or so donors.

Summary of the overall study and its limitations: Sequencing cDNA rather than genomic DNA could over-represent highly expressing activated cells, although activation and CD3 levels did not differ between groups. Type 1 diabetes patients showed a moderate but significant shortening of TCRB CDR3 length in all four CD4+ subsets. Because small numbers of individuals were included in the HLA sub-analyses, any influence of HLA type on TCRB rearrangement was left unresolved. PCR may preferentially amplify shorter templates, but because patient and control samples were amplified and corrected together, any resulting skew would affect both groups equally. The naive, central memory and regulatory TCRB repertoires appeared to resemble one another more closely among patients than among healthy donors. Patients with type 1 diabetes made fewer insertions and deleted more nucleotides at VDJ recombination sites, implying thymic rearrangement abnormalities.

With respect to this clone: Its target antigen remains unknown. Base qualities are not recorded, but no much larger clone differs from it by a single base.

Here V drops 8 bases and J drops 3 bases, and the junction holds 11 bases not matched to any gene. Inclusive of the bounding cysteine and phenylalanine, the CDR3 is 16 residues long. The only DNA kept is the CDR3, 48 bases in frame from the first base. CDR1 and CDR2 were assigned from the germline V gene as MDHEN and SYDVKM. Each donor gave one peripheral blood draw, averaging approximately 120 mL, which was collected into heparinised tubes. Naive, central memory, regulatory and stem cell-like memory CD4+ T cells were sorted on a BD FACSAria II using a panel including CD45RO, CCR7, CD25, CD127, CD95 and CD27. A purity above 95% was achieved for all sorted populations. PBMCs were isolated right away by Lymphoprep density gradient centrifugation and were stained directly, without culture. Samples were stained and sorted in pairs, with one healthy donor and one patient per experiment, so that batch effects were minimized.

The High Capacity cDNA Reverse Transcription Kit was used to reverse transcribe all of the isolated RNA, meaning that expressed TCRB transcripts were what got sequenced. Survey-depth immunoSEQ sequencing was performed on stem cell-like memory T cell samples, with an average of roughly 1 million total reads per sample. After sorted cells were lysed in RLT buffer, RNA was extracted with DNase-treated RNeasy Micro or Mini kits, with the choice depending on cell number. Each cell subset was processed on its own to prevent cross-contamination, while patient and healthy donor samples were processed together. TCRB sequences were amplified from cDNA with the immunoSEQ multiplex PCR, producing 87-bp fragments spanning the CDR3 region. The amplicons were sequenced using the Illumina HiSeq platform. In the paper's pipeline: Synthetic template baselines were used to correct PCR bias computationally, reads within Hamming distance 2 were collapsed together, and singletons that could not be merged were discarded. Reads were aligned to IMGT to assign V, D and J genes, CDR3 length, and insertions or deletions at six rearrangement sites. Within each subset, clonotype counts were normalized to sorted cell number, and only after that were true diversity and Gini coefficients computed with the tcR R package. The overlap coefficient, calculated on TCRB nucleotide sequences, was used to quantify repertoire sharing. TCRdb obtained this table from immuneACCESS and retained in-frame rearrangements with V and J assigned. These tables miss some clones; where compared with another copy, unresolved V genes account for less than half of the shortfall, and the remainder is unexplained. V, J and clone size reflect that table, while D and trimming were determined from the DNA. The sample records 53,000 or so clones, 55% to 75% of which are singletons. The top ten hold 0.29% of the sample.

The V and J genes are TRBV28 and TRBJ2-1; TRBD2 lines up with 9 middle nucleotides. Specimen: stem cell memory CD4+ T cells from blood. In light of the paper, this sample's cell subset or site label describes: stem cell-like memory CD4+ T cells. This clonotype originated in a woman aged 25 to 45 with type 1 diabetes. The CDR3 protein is CASYSPAGGGYNEQFF. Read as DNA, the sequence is TGTGCCAGCTATTCTCCAGCGGGAGGTGGCTACAATGAGCAGTTCTTC.